The 12 T cell receptor beta chains given below trace back to one sample, sequenced in a study of T-cell memory formation after mild COVID-19. TCRdb re-analysed the 5' RACE reads in MiXCR, keeping a single row per CDR3 protein. Of around 510,000 distinct CDR3 sequences in the sample, 20% to 25% were seen once. Input material: PBMCs or a T cell subset sorted from them (not recorded which). These receptors were obtained from an adult woman who had mild COVID-19 (a few samples of this study predate the infection). Cell type and time point are not known.

The chain has TRBV7-9 and TRBJ2-7; 9 bases are shared with TRBD1. In germline, CDR1 is SEHNR, CDR2 FQNEAQ (reference sequence). J lost 5 bases, V lost 5 bases, and 10 bases had no gene match. The CDR3 covers 15 residues. The CDR3 loop is CASSPGQGLHHEQYF. Written as DNA, the CDR3 is TGTGCCAGCAGCCCAGGACAGGGGCTACACCACGAGCAGTACTTC.

There are a few counts of this clonotype. V usage is TRBV7-9 and J usage is TRBJ1-5; TRBD1 agrees at 7 bases. The J segment lost 11 bases and the V segment lost 5 bases, leaving 15 bases of the junction unmatched. Germline values: CDR1 SEHNR, CDR2 FQNEAQ (reference sequence). The CDR3 extends over 15 amino acids. Written as DNA, the CDR3 is TGTGCCAGCAGCACGGGGGGACAGTCCCTCACCTCCCAGCATTTT. Translated: CASSTGGQSLTSQHF.

There are a few counts of this clonotype. V gene TRBV7-9 combines with J gene TRBJ2-7; 7 positions match TRBD1. There are 14 residues in the CDR3. The V segment lost 5 bases and the J segment 4 bases; nucleotides outside the gene matches: 8. From germline, CDR1 is SEHNR and CDR2 FQNEAQ (reference sequence). The CDR3 DNA sequence: TGTGCCAGCAGCAAAGACGTCAGGGGGTACGAGCAGTACTTC. Translated: CASSKDVRGYEQYF.

This clonotype was picked up a small number of times. The chain links TRBV4-1 to TRBJ2-2; no definite D call. Germline V gene lookup returns CDR1 MGHRA and CDR2 YSYEKL. The CDR3 length is 13 residues. The ends were cut back, 6 bases at V and 0 bases at J, with 5 bases in the middle. The CDR3 DNA follows: TGCGCCAGCAGACACACGAACACCGGGGAGCTGTTTTTT. Protein product: CASRHTNTGELFF.

The J gene is TRBJ2-1, the V gene TRBV28; TRBD1 agrees at 8 bases. CDR3 length equals 14 residues. Germline trimming cut 6 bases from V and 6 bases from J; bases unmatched to any gene: 7. The V gene's germline CDR1 is MDHEN and CDR2 SYDVKM. The CDR3 spells CASSYYRGTNEQFF. CDR3 DNA: TGTGCCAGCAGCTATTACAGGGGGACCAATGAGCAGTTCTTC.

The gene calls are TRBV15 and TRBJ2-1; D gene ambiguous. Germline assignment: CDR1 LNHNV and CDR2 YYDKDF (reference sequence). The CDR3 length is 13 residues. V lost 1 base and J lost 8, with 9 bases in between. The CDR3: CATSRGGWDEQFF. The DNA of the CDR3 is TGTGCCACCAGCAGAGGCGGTTGGGATGAGCAGTTCTTC. Variable domain in full (rest from reference TRBV15 and TRBJ2-1): DAMVIQNPRYQVTQFGKPVTLSCSQTLNHNVMYWYQQKSSQAPKLLFHYYDKDFNNEADTPDNFQSRRPNTSFCFLDIRSPGLGDTAMYLCATSRGGWDEQFFGPGTRLTVL.

This clonotype turned up a few times. This chain links TRBV6-1 with TRBJ2-7; D remains ambiguous. The V and J ends lost 6 bases and 0 bases respectively, with 15 bases between them. Per germline, CDR1 MNHNS and CDR2 SASEGT. The CDR3 is 15 residues long. The CDR3 DNA reads as TGTGCCAGCAGACTAACAGACTTAAGCTCCTACGAGCAGTACTTC. Protein product: CASRLTDLSSYEQYF.

This clonotype was counted at least ten times. This chain connects TRBV12-3 or TRBV12-4 to TRBJ2-3; 8 nucleotides match TRBD2. The CDR3 covers 16 residues. V was clipped by 1 base and J by 0 bases; unmatched bases: 3. CDR3 residues: CASSLGLAGSTDTQYF. The DNA of the CDR3 is TGTGCCAGCAGTTTAGGGCTAGCGGGTAGCACAGATACGCAGTATTTT.

This clonotype was seen many times. The chain recombines TRBV11-2 with TRBJ2-1; no clear D. The CDR3 loop spans 14 amino acids. CDR1 and CDR2 (germline): SGHAT, FQNNGV. V shed 1 base and J shed 0 bases, with 4 bases lying between them. In nucleotides, the CDR3 is TGTGCCAGCAGCTTAGCTAGCTCCTACAATGAGCAGTTCTTC. It codes for CASSLASSYNEQFF. Variable domain in full (rest from reference TRBV11-2 and TRBJ2-1): EAGVAQSPRYKIIEKRQSVAFWCNPISGHATLYWYQQILGQGPKLLIQFQNNGVVDDSQLPKDRFSAERLKGVDSTLKIQPAKLEDSAVYLCASSLASSYNEQFFGPGTRLTVL.

This clonotype was observed a handful of times. V gene TRBV12-3 or TRBV12-4 combines with J gene TRBJ2-7, with 7 bases matching TRBD2. The CDR3 is 15 residues long. V lost 7 bases, J lost 0 bases, and 9 bases stayed unmatched. CDR3 bases: TGTGCCAGCAAGCCCGCGGGCGGGAGCTCCTACGAGCAGTACTTC. Translated: CASKPAGGSSYEQYF.

This clonotype was seen a few times. The V gene is TRBV6-5, the J gene TRBJ1-6; D is undetermined. Between the trimmed V and J ends, which lost 0 bases and 8 bases, there was a span of 11 bases. Germline V gene lookup returns CDR1 MNHEY and CDR2 SVGAGI. This CDR3 comprises 15 residues. In nucleotides, the CDR3 is TGTGCCAGCAGTTACTCGAGAAAGGGTGATTCACCCCTCCACTTT. Its translation is CASSYSRKGDSPLHF.

This rearrangement joins TRBV20-1 to TRBJ1-2; no definite D call. The CDR3 is 15 amino acids. The V gene lost 1 base and the J gene lost 2 bases, with 14 bases spanning the gap. CDR1 and CDR2 (germline): DFQATT, SNEGSKA (reference sequence). The CDR3 nucleotides are TGCAGTGCTAGAGTCGATGAGGGCGCCAACTATGGCTACACCTTC. It translates to CSARVDEGANYGYTF.